What follows are 17 T cell receptor beta chains derived from one specimen sequenced in a study of response to subunit inactivated influenza vaccine. Using its own MiXCR run on the RT-PCR reads, TCRdb lists one record per CDR3 protein. This table has about 650,000 distinct CDR3 sequences, approximately 15% appearing once. The sample was PBMCs from blood, taken 11 to 12 days after vaccination. Receptors originate from a man between 45 and 60 years old who received an inactivated influenza vaccine.

The chain uses TRBV20-1 and TRBJ2-7; D may match TRBD1 or TRBD2 (5 bases each). Germline V gene sequence: CDR1 DFQATT, CDR2 SNEGSKA (reference sequence). Between the trimmed V and J ends, which lost 2 bases and 3 bases, there was a span of 11 bases. This CDR3 contains 13 residues. CDR3 sequence (DNA): TGCAGTGCTAGACGTCAGGGAGACTACGAGCAGTACTTC. Protein product: CSARRQGDYEQYF.

In DNA form, the CDR3 reads TGTGCCAGCAGCTTTGTCCCCAAACAGTTCTCTGGAAACACCATATATTTT. Amino acids: CASSFVPKQFSGNTIYF. The chain is built from TRBV11-3 and TRBJ1-3; D is ambiguous. Deletions cut 3 bases from V and 0 bases from J, with 15 bases between. The CDR3 has 17 amino acids. CDR1 SGHNT and CDR2 YENEEA come from the germline V gene.

This clonotype was seen ten or more times. The rearrangement joins TRBV28 to TRBJ1-1; no reliable D call. Trimming took 5 bases from V and 1 from J, leaving 14 bases between them. The CDR3 covers 15 residues. The germline gives CDR1 MDHEN, CDR2 SYDVKM. CDR3 residues: CASSHPRETNTEAFF. CDR3 coding DNA: TGTGCCAGCAGTCACCCGAGGGAGACGAACACTGAAGCTTTCTTT.

This clonotype was detected a few times. The chain combines TRBV4-1 with TRBJ2-1, with D possibly matching TRBD1 (6 bases). V dropped 0 bases and J dropped 2 bases, with 11 bases sitting between them. The germline V gene encodes CDR1 MGHRA and CDR2 YSYEKL. The CDR3 runs to 16 residues. The CDR3 nucleotides are TGCGCCAGCAGCCAAGAATACAGGGTGCCCTACAATGAGCAGTTCTTC. Its translation is CASSQEYRVPYNEQFF.

This clonotype was seen more than once but under ten times. CDR3 protein: CSATSGRAGQYF. CDR3 DNA: TGCAGCGCGACTAGCGGGAGGGCCGGGCAGTACTTC. The genes are TRBV20-1 and TRBJ2-7; 14 nucleotides line up with TRBD2. The CDR3 covers 12 residues. Germline assignment: CDR1 DFQATT and CDR2 SNEGSKA (reference sequence).

The J gene is TRBJ2-4, the V gene TRBV11-1, with 12 bases that match TRBD2. Per the germline V gene, CDR1 is SGHAT and CDR2 is FQDESV (reference sequence). The CDR3 totals 18 residues. V lost 5 bases, J lost 4 bases, and 12 bases stayed unmatched. The CDR3 bases are TGTGCCAGCAGCCCAGGACTAGCGGGGCTAAACTTTAAAAACATTCAGTACTTC. It codes for CASSPGLAGLNFKNIQYF.

The V and J genes are TRBV12-3 or TRBV12-4 and TRBJ1-2; 7 bases line up with TRBD1. This CDR3 is 12 amino acids long. The V and J ends lost 7 bases and 8 bases, in that order; junction bases with no gene match: 7. The DNA of the CDR3 is TGTGCCAGCACCGGGACAGCTATGGGCTACACCTTC. Amino acids: CASTGTAMGYTF.

The J gene is TRBJ2-7, the V gene TRBV4-3, with TRBD2 matching 8 bases. Germline CDR1 and CDR2: LGHNA and YSLEER. The V segment lost 1 base and the J segment 3 bases; nucleotides outside the gene matches: 5. The CDR3 has 15 amino acids. CDR3 amino acids: CASSQGNSGIYEQYF. The CDR3 DNA sequence: TGCGCCAGCAGCCAAGGGAATAGCGGGATCTACGAGCAGTACTTC.

This clonotype was seen a handful of times. The chain links TRBV6-2 or TRBV6-3 to TRBJ2-2; D perhaps matches TRBD2 (6 bases). The V end lost 6 bases, the J end lost 7 bases, and 12 bases lay between the germline ends. Germline V lookup: CDR1 MNHEY, CDR2 SVGEGT. CDR3 length equals 13 residues. This CDR3 is CASSRTNGGELFF. CDR3 nucleotides: TGTGCCAGCAGCCGGACTAACGGCGGGGAGCTGTTTTTT.

The sample holds a few counts of this clonotype. The chain recombines TRBV6-2 or TRBV6-3 with TRBJ1-2; D ambiguous. Trimming cost V 5 bases and J 7 bases, with 14 bases left between them. Germline V gives CDR1 MNHEY, CDR2 SVGEGT. There are 13 residues in the CDR3. The CDR3 sequence: CASSKIPIGGYTF. The CDR3 DNA follows: TGTGCCAGCAGTAAGATCCCTATAGGTGGCTACACCTTC.

The chain is built from TRBV29-1 and TRBJ2-7, with 8 bases identical to TRBD2. Germline trimming cut 4 bases from V and 4 bases from J; bases unmatched to any gene: 6. The CDR3 is made up of 13 amino acids. Germline-derived CDR1 and CDR2 are SQVTM and ANQGSEA. CDR3 region: CSVGPAGAYEQYF. In nucleotides, the CDR3 is TGCAGCGTTGGCCCAGCGGGAGCGTACGAGCAGTACTTC.

The chain recombines TRBV12-3 or TRBV12-4 with TRBJ2-3, with 7 nucleotides matching TRBD2. J lost 1 base, V lost 1 base, and 5 bases had no gene match. The CDR3 runs 16 residues. The chain's CDR3 is CASSLGAGDRTDTQYF. In nucleotides, the CDR3 is TGTGCCAGCAGTTTAGGGGCGGGGGACCGCACAGATACGCAGTATTTT.

In its sample, this clonotype was seen many times. V gene TRBV2 combines with J gene TRBJ2-5; D is ambiguous. The CDR3 length is 11 residues. V shed 4 bases and J shed 5 bases, with 5 bases lying between them. Germline V lookup: CDR1 SNHLY, CDR2 FYNNEI. CDR3 DNA sequence: TGTGCCAGCAGTGGTAGGGAGACCCAGTACTTC. Its translation is CASSGRETQYF.

This clonotype was counted only a few times. This sequence joins TRBV28 and TRBJ2-3, with 13 bases fitting TRBD2. V dropped 3 bases and J dropped 2; count of bases not matched to a gene: 5. The length of the CDR3 is 17 residues. Germline V gives CDR1 MDHEN, CDR2 SYDVKM. CDR3 protein: CASSLGGLAGPTDTQYF. The CDR3 DNA sequence: TGTGCCAGCAGTTTGGGGGGACTAGCGGGACCCACAGATACGCAGTATTTT.

The V call is TRBV3-1, the J call TRBJ1-1; 8 bases align to TRBD1. V trimming: 7 bases; J trimming: 6 bases; junction bases outside the gene matches: 4. The germline gives CDR1 LGHDT, CDR2 YNNKEL (reference sequence). This CDR3 contains 12 residues. The CDR3 here is CASKKQGAEAFF. CDR3 nucleotide sequence: TGTGCCAGCAAGAAACAGGGGGCTGAAGCTTTCTTT.

This chain joins TRBV5-1 and TRBJ1-1; TRBD1 agrees at 8 bases. Looked up from germline, CDR1 is SGHRS and CDR2 is YFSETQ. V lost 4 bases, J lost 10 bases, and 9 bases stayed unmatched. This CDR3 has 13 residues. The CDR3 loop is CASSPGQGETAFF. Here the CDR3 DNA reads TGCGCCAGCAGCCCAGGACAGGGTGAAACAGCTTTCTTT.

This clonotype turned up a few times. The chain employs TRBV3-1 and TRBJ2-2; 8 bases agree with TRBD2. This CDR3 has 15 amino acids. Germline V gene data show CDR1 as LGHDT and CDR2 as YNNKEL (reference sequence). The V and J ends lost 4 bases and 5 bases, in that order; junction bases with no gene match: 6. The CDR3 sequence: CASSRRTSITGELFF. CDR3 in DNA: TGTGCCAGCAGCCGACGGACTAGCATAACCGGGGAGCTGTTTTTT.